This T cell receptor (beta chain) comes out of a study of post-analysis software for immune sequencing data. Overall study findings and caveats: Controls showed significantly higher normalized Chao1 diversity than did multiple sclerosis patients. Comparison of patients with controls showed about 5 TRBV segments more frequent in patients, TRBV5-6, TRBV5-1 and TRBV20-1 among them. Those samples that were prepared in the same batch co-clustered strongly by F measure.

Built from TCR beta cDNA, the libraries had unique molecular identifiers in them. Each CDR3 protein gets one entry after TCRdb re-called the PCR reads with MiXCR. Of approximately 660,000 distinct CDR3 sequences listed, roughly three fifths are singletons. The V segment lost 3 bases and the J segment 10 bases; nucleotides outside the gene matches: 13. CDR1 is SGHRS and CDR2 is YFSETQ in the germline V gene. CDR3 length: 17 amino acids. A word on this clonotype: Antigen specificity is unknown.

The chain carries TRBV5-1 and TRBJ2-1; 13 bases fit TRBD2. Sample: blood. The TCR originated in a girl aged 2 to 9 with multiple sclerosis. CDR3: CASSSGLAGDVGEEQFF. The DNA of the CDR3 is TGCGCCAGCAGCTCTGGACTAGCGGGAGATGTAGGTGAGGAGCAGTTCTTC.